The subject of this entry is one T cell receptor beta chain. This sample stems from a study of T cell changes during pregnancy in multiple sclerosis. The V gene lost 6 bases and the J gene lost 0 bases, with 9 bases spanning the gap. CDR3 length equals 14 residues. The germline gives CDR1 LNHDA, CDR2 SQIVND (reference sequence). Here immunoSEQ multiplex PCR was the method, and the copy in TCRdb shows in-frame clones only, minus some. The sample lists about 44,000 clones, over 85% seen once, with approximately 0.73% in the top ten. The sequenced sample was CD4+ T cells from peripheral blood mononuclear cells, obtained in the first trimester of pregnancy. V usage is TRBV19 and J usage is TRBJ1-5, with a weak D call TRBD1 (6 bases). The sequence was obtained from a female donor with multiple sclerosis, enrolled in a pregnancy study. The CDR3 reads CASRIQGSNQPQHF. For the CDR3, the DNA is TGTGCCAGTAGAATACAGGGTAGCAATCAGCCCCAGCATTTT.